This TCR beta chain was captured in a study of blood T cell repertoires in COVID-19 (dated by TCRdb to about 2020). At the level of the whole study: Samples from collaborators originated in the United States, Italy and Spain and spanned both the acute and convalescent phases of COVID-19. The material from the prospective study consisted of cDNA or gDNA derived from T cells, B-cell-depleted T cells, or PBMCs. Where available, HLA class I and class II types were obtained from metadata supplied by the sample provider rather than from assay-based typing. The samples were drawn from two sources: the first 160 participants of the ongoing ImmuneRACE study, and 1,000 to 1,500 subjects contributed by 6 global collaborators. Subjects who had been exposed to COVID-19, were actively infected with it, or had recovered from it provided the deeply sampled blood TCRbeta repertoires that made up the dataset. A de-identified subject ID, COVID-19 status, age in years and sex were almost always included in the sample metadata. The repertoires were made available in a free public database intended to serve as a resource for research on the immune response to SARS-CoV-2.

Each collaborating institution followed its own protocols to collect whole blood in K2EDTA tubes. For TCRbeta analysis, collaborator samples were shipped as frozen whole blood, as isolated PBMCs, or as DNA extracted from either sample type. TCRbeta CDR3 regions were amplified from genomic DNA using the immunoSEQ Assay, a bias-controlled multiplex PCR. Per the original workflow: Nucleated cell counts per sample were estimated from amplification of reference gene primers within the assay. To quantify the absolute abundance of each unique TCRbeta CDR3 rearrangement, sequence reads were collapsed and filtered. For each sample, productive Simpson clonality was calculated as the square root of Simpson's diversity index over productive rearrangements. The table was pulled from immuneACCESS by TCRdb, which kept in-frame rearrangements only. Such tables lose some clones; where checked, under half of the loss comes from unresolved V genes, and the rest has no known cause. V and J calls and clone size are as listed in that table; D and trimming were resolved from the DNA. The sample table contains about 59,000 clones; only one count was recorded for 75% to 95% of them. The top ten clones comprise roughly 15% of the sample.

The paper's findings and limits, for the study overall: The amount of clinical and demographic metadata varied by source and participant and was provided uncurated.

As to this clone: Which antigen it targets is not known. Base qualities are not recorded, but no much larger clone differs from it by a single base.

Looking up the germline V gene yields CDR1 SGHTS and CDR2 YDEGEE. V is pruned by 4 bases and J by 3 bases, leaving 9 bases of the junction without a gene match. The CDR3 contains 15 residues, cysteine and phenylalanine counted. Only the CDR3 DNA stays, 45 bases, in frame from base 1. This TCR was sampled from a man at least 80 years old with acute or convalescent COVID-19. Source material: peripheral blood. Rearrangement joined TRBV5-8 to TRBJ2-7; TRBD1 agrees with 8 junctional bases. The DNA sequence is given as TGTGCCAGCAGCGGAACCTCAGGGGGCGGCTACGAGCAGTACTTC. This translates into CASSGTSGGGYEQYF.